Presented here are 22 T cell receptor beta chains from one specimen sequenced in a study of cytomegalovirus exposure and HLA in healthy donors. 13 Jbeta primers and 60 Vbeta primers were used for the PCR. Method: immunoSEQ multiplex PCR; TCRdb's copy keeps in-frame clones and lacks some. The specimen's table records approximately 40,000 clones. The sequencing input was PBMCs. These TCRs come from a woman aged 30 to 39 in good health and CMV-seronegative.

V and J are TRBV29-1 and TRBJ2-1, with D uncertain. The V and J ends lost 8 bases and 0 bases respectively, with 5 bases between them. Germline-derived CDR1 and CDR2 are SQVTM and ANQGSEA. The CDR3 spans 11 residues. CDR3 coding DNA: TGCAGCACCAGCTCCTACAATGAGCAGTTCTTC. Translation: CSTSSYNEQFF.

The CDR3 protein is CASSSLGQGLYEQYF. The CDR3 coding sequence is TGTGCCAGCAGTTCCCTGGGACAGGGGTTGTACGAGCAGTACTTC. V usage is TRBV27 and J usage is TRBJ2-7; 10 nucleotides line up with TRBD1. Unmatched junction bases numbered 7, after V lost 4 bases and J lost 4 bases. CDR3 length: 15 amino acids. CDR1 is MNHEY, CDR2 SMNVEV, per germline (reference sequence).

The chain has TRBV9 and TRBJ2-1; D remains unclear. Germline V gene sequence: CDR1 SGDLS, CDR2 YYNGEE. Trimming took 2 bases from V and 15 from J, leaving 3 bases between them. The CDR3 extends over 8 amino acids. In DNA, the CDR3 is TGTGCCAGCAGCGTTAGGTTCTTC. Translated: CASSVRFF. Drawing the rest from reference TRBV9 and TRBJ2-1, the complete variable domain is DSGVTQTPKHLITATGQRVTLRCSPRSGDLSVYWYQQSLDQGLQFLIQYYNGEERAKGNILERFSAQQFPDLHSELNLSSLELGDSALYFCASSVRFFGPGTRLTVL.

The chain couples TRBV2 to TRBJ2-7; 10 bases map to TRBD1. The CDR3 loop spans 15 amino acids. The ends lost 4 bases at V and 3 bases at J; junction bases unmatched: 6. CDR1 is SNHLY and CDR2 is FYNNEI in the germline V gene. CDR3 amino acids: CASSGPGQGRYEQYF. DNA of the CDR3: TGTGCCAGCAGTGGGCCGGGACAGGGGCGCTACGAGCAGTACTTC.

The rearrangement links TRBV25-1 to TRBJ1-4, with a tentative D call TRBD1 (5 bases). Germline-derived CDR1 and CDR2 are MGHDK and SYGVNS. The CDR3 runs to 16 residues. Trimming took off 3 bases at V and 8 bases at J, with 19 bases between the two ends. The CDR3 is CASSESGWGTREKLFF. CDR3 nucleotides: TGTGCCAGCAGTGAGTCGGGTTGGGGGACTAGAGAAAAACTGTTTTTT.

This rearrangement joins TRBV28 to TRBJ2-7; 10 bases map to TRBD1. The V segment lost 4 bases and the J segment 3 bases; nucleotides outside the gene matches: 9. The CDR3 is made up of 16 amino acids. Germline V gene data show CDR1 as MDHEN and CDR2 as SYDVKM. The CDR3 protein is CASSSSGTGDFYEQYF. Written as DNA, the CDR3 is TGTGCCAGCAGTTCGTCCGGGACAGGGGACTTCTACGAGCAGTACTTC. Combining the CDR3 with reference TRBV28 and TRBJ2-7 gives the whole variable domain DVKVTQSSRYLVKRTGEKVFLECVQDMDHENMFWYRQDPGLGLRLIYFSYDVKMKEKGDIPEGYSVSREKKERFSLILESASTNQTSMYLCASSSSGTGDFYEQYFGPGTRLTVT.

This rearrangement joins TRBV6-5 to TRBJ2-7; TRBD2 might be the D (6 bases). The CDR3 consists of 13 residues. Per the germline V gene, CDR1 is MNHEY and CDR2 is SVGAGI. Trimming cost V 5 bases and J 6 bases, with 14 bases left between them. The CDR3 protein is CASSPGGGGEQYF. The DNA of the CDR3 is TGTGCCAGCAGTCCCGGTGGGGGAGGCGAGCAGTACTTC.

This sequence joins TRBV4-1 and TRBJ2-2, with TRBD2 matching 13 bases. The germline CDR1 and CDR2 sequences are MGHRA and YSYEKL. The CDR3 runs 16 residues. J lost 0 bases, V lost 5 bases, and 0 bases had no gene match. The CDR3 sequence is CASSGTSGTNTGELFF. CDR3 bases: TGCGCCAGCAGCGGGACTAGCGGGACGAACACCGGGGAGCTGTTTTTT.

The chain couples TRBV7-9 to TRBJ2-7; 9 nucleotides line up with TRBD2. V gave up 4 bases and J gave up 4 bases; unmatched junction bases: 8. The CDR3 spans 15 residues. Germline V lookup: CDR1 SEHNR, CDR2 FQNEAQ (reference sequence). This CDR3 is CASSSVAGVAYEQYF. As DNA, the CDR3 is TGTGCCAGCAGCTCCGTAGCGGGAGTGGCGTACGAGCAGTACTTC.

The chain couples TRBV4-2 to TRBJ2-3; TRBD1 aligns across 7 bases. The CDR3 is 17 amino acids. The V and J ends lost 4 bases and 0 bases, in that order; junction bases with no gene match: 10. The germline CDR1 and CDR2 sequences are LGHNA and YNFKEQ. The CDR3 protein is CASSLTGTEASTDTQYF. As DNA, the CDR3 is TGTGCCAGCAGCCTTACTGGGACAGAAGCTAGCACAGATACGCAGTATTTT.

The V call is TRBV5-1, the J call TRBJ2-7; D is ambiguous. The V gene's germline CDR1 is SGHRS and CDR2 YFSETQ. V was clipped by 4 bases and J by 7 bases, with 30 bases between them. This CDR3 is built from 18 residues. The CDR3 DNA is TGCGCCAGCAGCCGCGGATCAGTGAGTGTCTCCCTAGTAACAGAGCAGTACTTC. It yields the protein CASSRGSVSVSLVTEQYF.

The chain couples TRBV4-3 to TRBJ2-1; 13 positions match TRBD2. CDR1 LGHNA and CDR2 YSLEER come from the germline V gene. With 2 bases clipped from V and 4 bases from J, the junction kept 5 bases outside the gene matches. The CDR3 loop spans 17 amino acids. CDR3 region: CASSQQETSGGYNEQFF. In DNA form, the CDR3 reads TGCGCCAGCAGCCAACAAGAGACTAGCGGGGGGTACAATGAGCAGTTCTTC.

The chain combines TRBV29-1 with TRBJ2-1, with D possibly TRBD2 on 6 matching bases. There are 15 residues in the CDR3. Deletions cut 7 bases from V and 4 bases from J, with 20 bases between. Germline lookup yields CDR1 SQVTM and CDR2 ANQGSEA. CDR3 DNA: TGCAGCGCCAGATGGCGGGAAAAGATTTACAATGAGCAGTTCTTC. The encoded protein is CSARWREKIYNEQFF.

This chain connects TRBV5-1 to TRBJ2-7, with TRBD1 identical over 9 bases. CDR3 length: 17 amino acids. V dropped 0 bases and J dropped 2; count of bases not matched to a gene: 9. The germline V gene encodes CDR1 SGHRS and CDR2 YFSETQ. Written as DNA, the CDR3 is TGCGCCAGCAGCTTGGCCTCCCACGGGACAGGGACCTACGAGCAGTACTTC. This encodes CASSLASHGTGTYEQYF.

This chain links TRBV13 with TRBJ2-7; D gene uncertain. The CDR3 sequence is 11 residues long. The V end lost 0 bases, the J end lost 7 bases, and 4 bases lay between the germline ends. Germline CDR1 PRHDT, CDR2 FYEKMQ (reference sequence). The DNA of the CDR3 is TGTGCCAGCAGCTTAGGAGCGGAGCAGTACTTC. It codes for CASSLGAEQYF.

This sequence joins TRBV6-1 and TRBJ2-7; 8 bases line up with TRBD2. CDR1 MNHNS and CDR2 SASEGT come from the germline V gene. V trimming: 0 bases; J trimming: 3 bases; junction bases outside the gene matches: 10. The CDR3 extends over 17 amino acids. This CDR3 is CASSEAMGAGGHYEQYF. Here the CDR3 DNA reads TGTGCCAGCAGTGAAGCCATGGGGGCGGGAGGCCACTACGAGCAGTACTTC.

The chain employs TRBV9 and TRBJ1-2, with D perhaps matching TRBD1 (6 bases). The V and J ends lost 4 bases and 0 bases respectively, with 13 bases between them. The length of the CDR3 is 15 residues. The germline V gene has CDR1 SGDLS and CDR2 YYNGEE. CDR3 amino acids: CASSSGGSTNYGYTF. CDR3 coding DNA: TGTGCCAGCAGCTCGGGGGGCAGCACTAACTATGGCTACACCTTC. The full variable domain, in which reference TRBV9 and TRBJ1-2 provide the parts outside the CDR3, is DSGVTQTPKHLITATGQRVTLRCSPRSGDLSVYWYQQSLDQGLQFLIQYYNGEERAKGNILERFSAQQFPDLHSELNLSSLELGDSALYFCASSSGGSTNYGYTFGSGTRLTVV.

The chain couples TRBV6-1 to TRBJ2-7; D unresolved. With 1 base removed from V and 6 bases from J, the gap between germline ends came to 4 bases. Germline values: CDR1 MNHNS, CDR2 SASEGT. There are 11 residues in the CDR3. The CDR3 DNA reads TGTGCCAGCAGTGAAGTCTCCGAGCAGTACTTC. Translating it yields CASSEVSEQYF.

The gene calls are TRBV27 and TRBJ1-1; maybe TRBD1 (6 bases). This CDR3 region has 13 residues. Germline-derived CDR1 and CDR2 are MNHEY and SMNVEV (reference sequence). V was pared by 7 bases and J by 1 base, with 10 bases between. The CDR3 coding sequence is TGTGCCAGCAAAGGGGGGGCGAACACTGAAGCTTTCTTT. It translates to CASKGGANTEAFF.

The V and J genes are TRBV2 and TRBJ2-7; perhaps TRBD2 as D (5 bases). V was clipped by 5 bases and J by 3 bases, with 14 bases between them. This CDR3 region has 14 residues. The V gene's germline CDR1 is SNHLY and CDR2 FYNNEI. The CDR3 coding sequence is TGTGCCAGCAGTTTTGGAGGTGTACTCTACGAGCAGTACTTC. It codes for CASSFGGVLYEQYF.

The genes are TRBV4-1 and TRBJ1-2, with D hard to call. Looked up from germline, CDR1 is MGHRA and CDR2 is YSYEKL. There are 14 residues in the CDR3. V lost 5 bases, J lost 0 bases, and 10 bases lay in between. The CDR3 sequence is CASSSITTNYGYTF. As DNA, the CDR3 is TGCGCCAGCAGCTCCATCACAACTAACTATGGCTACACCTTC.

The CDR3 spells CASSQVLTGGYNEQFF. The CDR3 bases are TGCGCCAGCAGCCAAGTGCTTACAGGGGGCTACAATGAGCAGTTCTTC. The rearrangement links TRBV4-1 to TRBJ2-1, with TRBD1 matching 8 bases. Germline CDR1 and CDR2: MGHRA and YSYEKL. The CDR3 has 16 amino acids. Trimming removed 1 base from V and 3 bases from J; junction bases left unmatched: 5.